These 20 T cell receptor beta chains were all obtained from the same sample, sequenced in a study of blood T cell repertoires in COVID-19. Sequencing used immunoSEQ multiplex PCR; TCRdb keeps in-frame clones, though not all of them. The table includes about 160,000 clones, about 83% detected once. The specimen sequenced was peripheral blood. The receptors shown here come from a man aged 55-75 years with acute or convalescent COVID-19.

The V and J genes are TRBV5-1 and TRBJ2-7; the match to TRBD2 covers 7 bases. This CDR3 has 15 amino acids. CDR1 and CDR2 (germline): SGHRS, YFSETQ. The V gene end was trimmed by 0 bases and the J gene end by 6 bases; junction bases not matched to a gene: 9. CDR3 loop: CASSLGWDSGGEQYF. DNA for the CDR3: TGCGCCAGCAGCTTGGGGTGGGATTCGGGAGGCGAGCAGTACTTC.

The chain combines TRBV7-2 with TRBJ2-3; possible D gene TRBD2, 5 bases. Germline V gene lookup returns CDR1 SGHTA and CDR2 FQGNSA. V shed 5 bases and J shed 2 bases, with 8 bases lying between them. The CDR3 is made up of 13 amino acids. CDR3 sequence (DNA): TGTGCCAGCAGCGAGGACTTCACAGATACGCAGTATTTT. It is translated as CASSEDFTDTQYF.

This chain connects TRBV19 to TRBJ2-6, with a weak D call TRBD1 (6 bases). Trimming took 8 bases from V and 3 from J, leaving 11 bases between them. The V gene's germline CDR1 is LNHDA and CDR2 SQIVND (reference sequence). This CDR3 is 14 amino acids long. Written as DNA, the CDR3 is TGTGCCAGTGAACAGGGTAATGGGGCCAACGTCCTGACTTTC. It is translated as CASEQGNGANVLTF.

This chain joins TRBV24-1 and TRBJ2-3, with 10 bases aligning to TRBD2. V dropped 5 bases and J dropped 2; count of bases not matched to a gene: 6. Per the germline V gene, CDR1 is KGHDR and CDR2 is SFDVKD. This CDR3 spans 16 amino acids. The CDR3 nucleotides are TGTGCCACCAGTGCTCAAGCGGGGGGGAACACAGATACGCAGTATTTT. Translation gives CATSAQAGGNTDTQYF.

Comments on this clone: Other DNA sequences in the same sample also yield this CDR3. The chain has TRBV24-1 and TRBJ2-7, with TRBD1 matching 9 bases. V lost 4 bases and J lost 4; bases outside the gene matches: 4. The CDR3 is 14 amino acids. Germline values: CDR1 KGHDR, CDR2 SFDVKD. The CDR3 region is CATSDPGQGYEQYF. The CDR3 coding sequence is TGTGCCACCAGTGACCCTGGACAGGGGTACGAGCAGTACTTC.

CDR3: CASGLGQVANQPQHF. The DNA of the CDR3 is TGTGCTAGTGGTTTAGGTCAGGTCGCCAATCAGCCCCAGCATTTT. V is TRBV12-5 and J is TRBJ1-5, with no clear D. The CDR3 has 15 amino acids. Trimming took off 3 bases at V and 3 bases at J, with 12 bases between the two ends. The germline gives CDR1 LGHNT, CDR2 FRNRAP. Together with reference TRBV12-5 and TRBJ1-5, the CDR3 gives the full variable domain: DARVTQTPRHKVTEMGQEVTMRCQPILGHNTVFWYRQTMMQGLELLAYFRNRAPLDDSGMPKDRFSAEMPDATLATLKIQPSEPRDSAVYFCASGLGQVANQPQHFGDGTRLSIL.

The J gene is TRBJ1-1, the V gene TRBV7-2, with TRBD1 matching over 12 bases. The CDR3 runs to 15 residues. The germline V gene encodes CDR1 SGHTA and CDR2 FQGNSA. Trimming took 5 bases from V and 5 from J; bases not matched to a gene: 6. The CDR3 loop is CASSATGQGATEAFF. The CDR3 DNA is TGTGCCAGCAGCGCAACGGGACAGGGGGCAACTGAAGCTTTCTTT.

The chain links TRBV7-3 to TRBJ2-3, with D possibly being TRBD1 (6 bases). Germline-derived CDR1 and CDR2 are SGHTA and FQGTGA. Trimming took 5 bases from V and 5 from J, leaving 8 bases between them. CDR3 length: 12 amino acids. The CDR3 bases are TGTGCCAGCAGCCCACAGGGAGATACGCAGTATTTT. This encodes CASSPQGDTQYF.

J is TRBJ1-1 and V is TRBV11-2, with 10 bases that match TRBD1. The V gene's germline CDR1 is SGHAT and CDR2 FQNNGV. The CDR3 length is 15 residues. The V segment lost 5 bases and the J segment 4 bases; nucleotides outside the gene matches: 7. The CDR3 spells CASSRRQGASTEAFF. DNA of the CDR3: TGTGCCAGCAGCCGCAGACAGGGGGCGAGCACTGAAGCTTTCTTT.

This clone has just a few counts. The CDR3 DNA is TGTGCCAGCAGTTACCAGGGCATGGGGAACACTGAAGCTTTCTTT. Its translation: CASSYQGMGNTEAFF. This sequence joins TRBV6-2 or TRBV6-3 and TRBJ1-1; possible D gene TRBD1, 5 bases. Trimming took off 2 bases at V and 1 base at J, with 11 bases between the two ends. Germline V gene data show CDR1 as MNHEY and CDR2 as SVGEGT. This CDR3 has 15 residues.

This chain uses TRBV19 with TRBJ1-3; 8 nucleotides agree with TRBD1. V shed 5 bases, J shed 1 base, and the junction held 4 bases outside the gene matches. The CDR3 loop spans 15 amino acids. Germline assignment: CDR1 LNHDA and CDR2 SQIVND (reference sequence). The CDR3 reads CASSGQGASGNTIYF. The CDR3 DNA reads as TGTGCCAGTAGTGGGCAGGGGGCATCTGGAAACACCATATATTTT.

The genes are TRBV11-2 and TRBJ1-6, with a possible D match to TRBD1 (6 bases). Germline V gives CDR1 SGHAT, CDR2 FQNNGV. The V end was cut by 6 bases, the J end by 8 bases, with 20 bases between. This CDR3 has 16 amino acids. The CDR3, as DNA: TGTGCCAGCAGGAGGGGGTTATCCTTGGCTGATTCACCCCTCCACTTT. Translation gives CASRRGLSLADSPLHF.

The J gene is TRBJ1-1, the V gene TRBV7-2; 9 bases align to TRBD1. With 0 bases clipped from V and 3 bases from J, the junction kept 17 bases outside the gene matches. The CDR3 sequence is 20 residues long. Germline-derived CDR1 and CDR2 are SGHTA and FQGNSA. CDR3 DNA sequence: TGTGCCAGCAGCTTAGCATGGGGGTACGGACAGGGGTTACGGGACACTGAAGCTTTCTTT. It yields the protein CASSLAWGYGQGLRDTEAFF. Full variable domain (missing parts from reference TRBV7-2 and TRBJ1-1): GAGVSQSPSNKVTEKGKDVELRCDPISGHTALYWYRQSLGQGLEFLIYFQGNSAPDKSGLPSDRFSAERTGGSVSTLTIQRTQQEDSAVYLCASSLAWGYGQGLRDTEAFFGQGTRLTVV.

The chain employs TRBV6-5 and TRBJ2-2; 8 bases map to TRBD2. Germline V gene lookup returns CDR1 MNHEY and CDR2 SVGAGI. CDR3 size: 15 residues. Germline trimming cut 6 bases from V and 4 bases from J; bases unmatched to any gene: 7. The CDR3 DNA sequence: TGTGCCAGCAGACAGTCGGCGGGGGGCACCGGGGAGCTGTTTTTT. It codes for CASRQSAGGTGELFF.

A few counts support this clone. The gene calls are TRBV5-1 and TRBJ1-2, with D perhaps TRBD1 (6 bases). The germline V and J ends were trimmed by 4 bases and 4 bases, with 17 bases remaining between them. This CDR3 comprises 15 residues. CDR1 is SGHRS, CDR2 YFSETQ, per germline. The CDR3 is CASSPYGGLGYGYTF. The DNA of the CDR3 is TGCGCCAGCAGCCCGTACGGGGGGCTCGGCTATGGCTACACCTTC.

The V call is TRBV10-3, the J call TRBJ2-2, with 9 bases aligning to TRBD1. Germline CDR1 and CDR2: ENHRY and SYGVKD. Losses at the gene ends were 7 bases for V and 5 bases for J; bases not matched to a gene: 8. The CDR3 is made up of 15 amino acids. CDR3 in amino acids: CAITTGTGLTGELFF. The CDR3 region has the DNA TGTGCCATCACCACCGGGACAGGGCTAACCGGGGAGCTGTTTTTT.

This chain uses TRBV5-1 with TRBJ1-2; 8 bases are shared with TRBD1. Germline loops: CDR1 SGHRS, CDR2 YFSETQ. This CDR3 region has 15 residues. The ends lost 0 bases at V and 2 bases at J; junction bases unmatched: 3. The CDR3 DNA reads TGCGCCAGCAGCTTGGGCGGGACAGGCAACTATGGCTACACCTTC. This sequence encodes CASSLGGTGNYGYTF.

The rearrangement links TRBV18 to TRBJ2-5; 10 bases line up with TRBD1. The germline V gene encodes CDR1 KGHSH and CDR2 LQKENI. The CDR3 has 14 residues. V shed 3 bases and J 4 bases; nucleotides not matched to a gene: 2. The CDR3 sequence is CASSPWTGGETQYF. In DNA form, the CDR3 reads TGTGCCAGCTCACCCTGGACAGGGGGAGAGACCCAGTACTTC.

The rearrangement uses TRBV6-5 and TRBJ2-7, with D tentatively TRBD1 (7 bases). Germline V gene sequence: CDR1 MNHEY, CDR2 SVGAGI. This CDR3 is 15 amino acids long. Trimming stripped 3 bases from V and 3 bases from J, with 15 bases between. In DNA, the CDR3 is TGTGCCAGCAGTTATGGGGGGACAGAAAACTACGAGCAGTACTTC. The encoded protein is CASSYGGTENYEQYF.

The chain employs TRBV6-1 and TRBJ2-2; D perhaps matches TRBD1 (6 bases). Trimming took off 2 bases at V and 7 bases at J, with 8 bases between the two ends. This CDR3 comprises 13 residues. Looked up from germline, CDR1 is MNHNS and CDR2 is SASEGT. The CDR3: CASSEQGHGELFF. The CDR3, as DNA: TGTGCCAGCAGTGAACAGGGACACGGGGAGCTGTTTTTT.